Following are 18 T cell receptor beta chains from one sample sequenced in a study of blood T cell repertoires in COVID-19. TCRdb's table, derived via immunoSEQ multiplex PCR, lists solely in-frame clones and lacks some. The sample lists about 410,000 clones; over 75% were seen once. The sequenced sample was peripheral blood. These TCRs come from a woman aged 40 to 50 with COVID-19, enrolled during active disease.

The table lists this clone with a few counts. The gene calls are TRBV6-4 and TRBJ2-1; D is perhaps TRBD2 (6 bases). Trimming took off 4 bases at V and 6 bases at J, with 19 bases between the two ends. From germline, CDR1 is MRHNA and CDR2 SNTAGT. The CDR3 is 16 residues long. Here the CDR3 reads CASSVSGGGIGNEQFF. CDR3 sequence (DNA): TGTGCCAGCAGTGTCTCCGGGGGAGGTATAGGCAATGAGCAGTTCTTC.

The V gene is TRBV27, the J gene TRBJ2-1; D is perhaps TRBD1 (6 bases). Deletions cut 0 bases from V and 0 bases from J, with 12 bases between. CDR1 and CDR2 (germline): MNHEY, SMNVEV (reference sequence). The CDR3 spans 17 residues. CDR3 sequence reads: CASSLSGGVSSYNEQFF. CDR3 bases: TGTGCCAGCAGTTTATCAGGGGGAGTGAGCTCCTACAATGAGCAGTTCTTC.

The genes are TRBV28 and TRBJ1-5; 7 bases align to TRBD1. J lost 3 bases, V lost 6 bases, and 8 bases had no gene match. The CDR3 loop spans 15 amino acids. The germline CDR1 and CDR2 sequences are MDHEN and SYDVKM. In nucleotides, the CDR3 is TGTGCCAGCAGACTTCAGGGGGAAACCAATCAGCCCCAGCATTTT. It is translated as CASRLQGETNQPQHF.

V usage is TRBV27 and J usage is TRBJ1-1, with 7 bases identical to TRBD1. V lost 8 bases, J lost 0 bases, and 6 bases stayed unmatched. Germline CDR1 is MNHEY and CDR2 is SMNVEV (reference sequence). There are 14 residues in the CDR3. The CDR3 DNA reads TGTGCCAGCGGGGACAGTCCGATGAACACTGAAGCTTTCTTT. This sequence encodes CASGDSPMNTEAFF.

This chain's CDR3 is CAWSDLTSGRYEQYF. In DNA form, the CDR3 reads TGTGCCTGGAGTGACCTGACTAGCGGGAGATACGAGCAGTACTTC. V is TRBV30 and J is TRBJ2-7, with TRBD2 matching over 12 bases. The V and J ends lost 1 base and 4 bases, in that order; junction bases with no gene match: 5. Germline V gene sequence: CDR1 GTSNPN, CDR2 SVGIG (reference sequence). The CDR3 consists of 15 residues.

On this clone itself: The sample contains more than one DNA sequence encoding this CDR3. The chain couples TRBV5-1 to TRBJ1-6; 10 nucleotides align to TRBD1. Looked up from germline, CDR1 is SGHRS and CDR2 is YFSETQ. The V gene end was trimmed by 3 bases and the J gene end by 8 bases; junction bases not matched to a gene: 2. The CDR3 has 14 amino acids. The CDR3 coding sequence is TGCGCCAGCAGCTCGGGACAGGGGTATTCACCCCTCCACTTT. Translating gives CASSSGQGYSPLHF.

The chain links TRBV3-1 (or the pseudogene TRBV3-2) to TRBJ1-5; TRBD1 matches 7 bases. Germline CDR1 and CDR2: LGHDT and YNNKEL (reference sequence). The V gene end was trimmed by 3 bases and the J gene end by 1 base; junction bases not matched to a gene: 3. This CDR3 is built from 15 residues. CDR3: CASSHGRGSNQPQHF. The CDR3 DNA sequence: TGTGCCAGCAGCCACGGCAGGGGGAGCAATCAGCCCCAGCATTTT.

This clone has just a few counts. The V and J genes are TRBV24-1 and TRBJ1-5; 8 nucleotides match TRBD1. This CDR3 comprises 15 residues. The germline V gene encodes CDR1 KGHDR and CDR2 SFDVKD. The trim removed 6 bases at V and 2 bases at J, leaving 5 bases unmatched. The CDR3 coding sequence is TGTGCCACCAGTATGACAGGGGTTGGCAATCAGCCCCAGCATTTT. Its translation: CATSMTGVGNQPQHF.

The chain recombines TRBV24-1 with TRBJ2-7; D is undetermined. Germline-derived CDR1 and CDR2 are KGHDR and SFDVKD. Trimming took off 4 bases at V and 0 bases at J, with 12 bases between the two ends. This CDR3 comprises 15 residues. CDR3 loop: CATSELQNHSYEQYF. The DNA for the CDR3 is TGTGCCACCAGTGAGCTACAGAACCACTCCTACGAGCAGTACTTC.

Here the CDR3 DNA reads TGTGCCAGCAGTTTAGGGGGCACAGGCGGCACTGAAGCTTTCTTT. Encoded protein: CASSLGGTGGTEAFF. V is TRBV28 and J is TRBJ1-1; D might be TRBD1 (6 bases). V was cut by 2 bases and J by 4 bases, with 14 bases left in between. CDR3 size: 15 residues. Germline values: CDR1 MDHEN, CDR2 SYDVKM.

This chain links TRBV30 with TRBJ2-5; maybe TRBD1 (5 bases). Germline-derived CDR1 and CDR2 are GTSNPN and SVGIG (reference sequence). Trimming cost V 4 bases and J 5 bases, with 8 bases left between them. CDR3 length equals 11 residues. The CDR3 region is CAWTGLETQYF. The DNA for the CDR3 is TGTGCCTGGACAGGGTTGGAGACCCAGTACTTC.

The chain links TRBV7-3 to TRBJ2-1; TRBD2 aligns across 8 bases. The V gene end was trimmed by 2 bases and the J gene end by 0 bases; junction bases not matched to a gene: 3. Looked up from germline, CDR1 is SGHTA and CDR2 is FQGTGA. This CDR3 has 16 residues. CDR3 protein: CASSLLSGGSYNEQFF. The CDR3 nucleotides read TGTGCCAGCAGCTTACTGAGCGGGGGCTCCTACAATGAGCAGTTCTTC. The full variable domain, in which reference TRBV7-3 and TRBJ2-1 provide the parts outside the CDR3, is GAGVSQTPSNKVTEKGKYVELRCDPISGHTALYWYRQSLGQGPEFLIYFQGTGAADDSGLPNDRFFAVRPEGSVSTLKIQRTERGDSAVYLCASSLLSGGSYNEQFFGPGTRLTVL.

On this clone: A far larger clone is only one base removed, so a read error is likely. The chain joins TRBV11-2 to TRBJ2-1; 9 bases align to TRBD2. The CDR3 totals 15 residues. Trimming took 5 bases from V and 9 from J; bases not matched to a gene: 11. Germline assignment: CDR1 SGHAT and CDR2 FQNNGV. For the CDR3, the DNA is TGTGCCAGCAGCCCGCGGGCGGGGGGGCCACGTGAGCAGTTCTTC. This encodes CASSPRAGGPREQFF.

This CDR3 is CASSLGGDGGSGYTF. As DNA, the CDR3 is TGCGCCAGCAGCTTGGGAGGGGACGGCGGGAGTGGCTACACCTTC. The V and J genes are TRBV5-1 and TRBJ1-2, with a weak D call TRBD1 (5 bases). CDR1 and CDR2 from the germline V gene are SGHRS and YFSETQ. This CDR3 comprises 15 residues. Trimming took off 0 bases at V and 7 bases at J, with 16 bases between the two ends.

The CDR3 DNA follows: TGTGCCAGCAGCTTAAGCCCCAGCGGGGGGGCCACTGAAGCTTTCTTT. It translates to CASSLSPSGGATEAFF. The chain has TRBV7-3 and TRBJ1-1, with D perhaps TRBD1 (6 bases). V was shortened by 1 base and J by 4 bases, with 16 bases between the two germline ends. In germline, CDR1 is SGHTA, CDR2 FQGTGA. The CDR3 extends over 16 amino acids.

In nucleotides, the CDR3 is TGTGCCAGCAGCCCCGCCCCAACTACCGTTTTCTACGAGCAGTACTTC. This codes for CASSPAPTTVFYEQYF. The rearrangement links TRBV5-4 to TRBJ2-7; no clear D gene. CDR3 length: 16 residues. Germline CDR1 SGHNT, CDR2 YYREEE (reference sequence). Trimming left V 4 bases short and J 3 bases short, with 20 bases between.

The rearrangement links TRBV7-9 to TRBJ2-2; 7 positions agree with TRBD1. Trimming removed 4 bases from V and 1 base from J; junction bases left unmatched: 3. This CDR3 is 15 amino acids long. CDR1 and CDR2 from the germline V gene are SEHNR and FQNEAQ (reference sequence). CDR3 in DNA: TGTGCCAGCAGCTCGTACAGGGGGAACACCGGGGAGCTGTTTTTT. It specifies CASSSYRGNTGELFF.

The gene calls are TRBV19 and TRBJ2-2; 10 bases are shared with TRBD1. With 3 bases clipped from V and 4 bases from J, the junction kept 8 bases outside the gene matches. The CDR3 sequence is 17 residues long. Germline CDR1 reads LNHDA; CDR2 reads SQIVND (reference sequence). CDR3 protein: CASSMEAGQGITGELFF. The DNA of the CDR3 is TGTGCCAGTAGTATGGAGGCGGGACAGGGGATCACCGGGGAGCTGTTTTTT. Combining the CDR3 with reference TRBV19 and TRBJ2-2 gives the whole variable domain DGGITQSPKYLFRKEGQNVTLSCEQNLNHDAMYWYRQDPGQGLRLIYYSQIVNDFQKGDIAEGYSVSREKKESFPLTVTSAQKNPTAFYLCASSMEAGQGITGELFFGEGSRLTVL.